This T cell receptor beta chain was recovered during a study of early T cells in non-severe SARS-CoV-2 infection. Across the whole study: Whole-blood bulk RNA, unsorted, was sequenced, and chains were unpaired. Study-wide results and limits: Database matching using VDJdb favored anti-spike CD8 responses, with private and CD4 specificities left missing.

Tagging with unique molecular identifiers was applied to individual cDNA molecules. TCRdb used MiXCR to reprocess the 5' RACE reads, holding one entry per CDR3 protein. The sample shows nearly 50,000 distinct CDR3 sequences, 6.2% of them seen only once. Notes on this clonotype: The antigen is undetermined.

The CDR3 runs 15 residues. Germline V gene sequence: CDR1 DFQATT, CDR2 SNEGSKA (reference sequence). Trimming pared 3 bases from V and 1 base from J, leaving 15 bases between. This sample comprised whole blood, obtained at baseline. This receptor was taken from an adult who was a healthcare worker with PCR-confirmed SARS-CoV-2 infection or an uninfected control (not recorded which). The genes are TRBV20-1 and TRBJ2-5; possible D gene TRBD1, 6 bases. The DNA for the CDR3 is TGCAGTGCTAGGTCAGGGGCTGGAGGCCAAGAGACCCAGTACTTC. Protein sequence: CSARSGAGGQETQYF.